These 28 T cell receptor beta chains were sequenced from one sample in a study of blood T cell repertoires in COVID-19. TCRdb's table, derived via immunoSEQ multiplex PCR, lists solely in-frame clones and lacks some. Among 150,000 to 200,000 clones, around 87% were seen once, and the ten largest hold under 15%. Sequenced material: peripheral blood. The receptors originated from a woman in her 70s with COVID-19, enrolled during active disease.

CDR3 in DNA: TGTGCCAGCAGCCGGGTGGGACAGGCGTTCTACAATGAGCAGTTCTTC. It translates to CASSRVGQAFYNEQFF. The chain couples TRBV5-8 to TRBJ2-1, with 8 bases fitting TRBD1. CDR1 SGHTS and CDR2 YDEGEE come from the germline V gene. This CDR3 has 16 amino acids. V shed 4 bases and J 3 bases; nucleotides not matched to a gene: 9.

This clone was counted only a few times. The rearrangement links TRBV6-4 to TRBJ1-2; D is unclear. The CDR3 extends over 14 amino acids. Looked up from germline, CDR1 is MRHNA and CDR2 is SNTAGT. Between the trimmed V and J ends, which lost 1 base and 3 bases, there was a span of 9 bases. CDR3 nucleotides: TGTGCCAGCAGTGACTGGCCCATCGACTATGGCTACACCTTC. This gives the protein CASSDWPIDYGYTF.

This clone was seen once. V gene TRBV7-8 combines with J gene TRBJ1-4, with D perhaps matching TRBD1 (6 bases). Trimming pared 2 bases from V and 2 bases from J, leaving 15 bases between. The germline CDR1 and CDR2 sequences are SGHVS and FQNEAQ. The length of the CDR3 is 17 residues. The CDR3 DNA is TGTGCCAGCAGCTTAAACCAGGGGCCTGGGACTAATGAAAAACTGTTTTTT. It codes for CASSLNQGPGTNEKLFF.

The gene calls are TRBV5-1 and TRBJ1-2, with TRBD1 as a possible D gene (6 bases). This CDR3 is 15 amino acids long. The V and J ends lost 3 bases and 4 bases respectively, with 16 bases between them. Per germline, CDR1 SGHRS and CDR2 YFSETQ. In DNA form, the CDR3 reads TGCGCCAGCAGCTCAGGATCAGGGGCGGGCTATGGCTACACCTTC. It codes for CASSSGSGAGYGYTF.

The chain is built from TRBV27 and TRBJ2-7, with TRBD2 matching over 10 bases. The CDR3 contains 15 residues. V was pared by 5 bases and J by 4 bases, with 8 bases of the junction left unmatched. The germline gives CDR1 MNHEY, CDR2 SMNVEV (reference sequence). The CDR3 nucleotides are TGTGCCAGCAGTCAGGCTAGCGGGAGTAAGTACGAGCAGTACTTC. Protein sequence: CASSQASGSKYEQYF.

The CDR3 loop is CASSLELGAETEAFF. CDR3 nucleotides: TGCGCCAGCAGCTTGGAGTTGGGGGCCGAGACTGAAGCTTTCTTT. This chain links TRBV5-1 with TRBJ1-1; perhaps TRBD1 as D (6 bases). The V and J ends lost 0 bases and 5 bases respectively, with 14 bases between them. This CDR3 spans 15 amino acids. CDR1 is SGHRS and CDR2 is YFSETQ in the germline V gene. The full variable domain, its missing parts supplied by reference TRBV5-1 and TRBJ1-1, is KAGVTQTPRYLIKTRGQQVTLSCSPISGHRSVSWYQQTPGQGLQFLFEYFSETQRNKGNFPGRFSGRQFSNSRSEMNVSTLELGDSALYLCASSLELGAETEAFFGQGTRLTVV.

V usage is TRBV15 and J usage is TRBJ1-1; TRBD1 aligns across 8 bases. CDR1 and CDR2 from the germline V gene are LNHNV and YYDKDF (reference sequence). V lost 0 bases to trimming and J lost 5 bases; unmatched junction nucleotides: 2. This CDR3 region has 14 residues. The CDR3 here is CATSRDRGRTEAFF. In nucleotides, the CDR3 is TGTGCCACCAGCAGAGACAGGGGGCGGACTGAAGCTTTCTTT. The full variable domain, completed using reference TRBV15 and TRBJ1-1, is DAMVIQNPRYQVTQFGKPVTLSCSQTLNHNVMYWYQQKSSQAPKLLFHYYDKDFNNEADTPDNFQSRRPNTSFCFLDIRSPGLGDTAMYLCATSRDRGRTEAFFGQGTRLTVV.

This clone was detected only once. The chain carries TRBV4-1 and TRBJ2-6; 8 nucleotides align to TRBD1. V lost 3 bases, J lost 4 bases, and 2 bases stayed unmatched. Germline V lookup: CDR1 MGHRA, CDR2 YSYEKL. CDR3 length: 15 amino acids. The CDR3 spells CASSQTGVGANVLTF. The CDR3 DNA reads as TGCGCCAGCAGCCAGACAGGGGTAGGGGCCAACGTCCTGACTTTC.

This sequence joins TRBV19 and TRBJ2-7; TRBD2 might be the D (6 bases). Trimming removed 3 bases at V and 2 bases at J, with 14 bases between. This CDR3 has 15 amino acids. CDR1 is LNHDA, CDR2 SQIVND, per germline (reference sequence). CDR3 in DNA: TGTGCCAGTAGTATCGGCTACGGGGAGGCCTACGAGCAGTACTTC. The encoded protein is CASSIGYGEAYEQYF.

The gene calls are TRBV13 and TRBJ2-7; D is possibly TRBD2 (6 bases). Germline V gives CDR1 PRHDT, CDR2 FYEKMQ (reference sequence). The V gene lost 2 bases and the J gene lost 9 bases, with 8 bases spanning the gap. This CDR3 has 11 residues. The CDR3 nucleotides are TGTGCCAGCAGCTTATTGGGGGGGCAGTACTTC. Its translation: CASSLLGGQYF.

V and J are TRBV9 and TRBJ1-5; tentatively, D is TRBD1 (6 bases). The CDR3 contains 15 residues. Trimming stripped 3 bases from V and 2 bases from J, with 12 bases between. Germline CDR1 SGDLS, CDR2 YYNGEE. The CDR3 nucleotides read TGTGCCAGCAGCGGGGGACCAGGGGGCAATCAGCCCCAGCATTTT. It is translated as CASSGGPGGNQPQHF. Full variable domain (rest looked up from reference TRBV9 and TRBJ1-5): DSGVTQTPKHLITATGQRVTLRCSPRSGDLSVYWYQQSLDQGLQFLIQYYNGEERAKGNILERFSAQQFPDLHSELNLSSLELGDSALYFCASSGGPGGNQPQHFGDGTRLSIL.

The J gene is TRBJ1-1, the V gene TRBV28; no clear D gene. There are 12 residues in the CDR3. From germline, CDR1 is MDHEN and CDR2 SYDVKM. Trimming took off 7 bases at V and 7 bases at J, with 13 bases between the two ends. DNA for the CDR3: TGTGCCAGCACGCGGAGGGTAAATGAAGCTTTCTTT. As protein: CASTRRVNEAFF.

This chain's CDR3 is CGGQTNTEAFF. The CDR3 DNA follows: TGCGGTGGACAGACAAACACTGAAGCTTTCTTT. The chain combines TRBV20-1 with TRBJ1-1; perhaps TRBD1 as D (6 bases). CDR1 is DFQATT and CDR2 is SNEGSKA in the germline V gene (reference sequence). The CDR3 spans 11 residues.

The chain is built from TRBV5-4 and TRBJ1-2, with D unresolved. CDR1 and CDR2 (germline): SGHNT, YYREEE (reference sequence). CDR3 length: 12 residues. The ends were cut back, 3 bases at V and 8 bases at J, with 11 bases in the middle. The CDR3: CASSSQVQGYTF. The DNA for the CDR3 is TGTGCCAGCAGCTCTCAGGTACAAGGCTACACCTTC.

This sequence joins TRBV30 and TRBJ2-2, with a tentative D call TRBD1 (6 bases). The CDR3 totals 13 residues. The V and J ends lost 2 bases and 4 bases respectively, with 8 bases between them. Germline CDR1 is GTSNPN and CDR2 is SVGIG (reference sequence). The CDR3 region has the DNA TGTGCCTGGAGTCGACAGGCCACCGGGGAGCTGTTTTTT. The encoded protein is CAWSRQATGELFF.

This clone has more than one count but fewer than ten. The V gene is TRBV7-3, the J gene TRBJ1-1; 7 nucleotides match TRBD1. This CDR3 is built from 15 residues. In germline, CDR1 is SGHTA, CDR2 FQGTGA. V lost 2 bases to trimming and J lost 2 bases; unmatched junction nucleotides: 5. The CDR3 protein is CASSLGGQLNTEAFF. CDR3 DNA sequence: TGTGCCAGCAGCTTAGGGGGACAGCTTAACACTGAAGCTTTCTTT.

This rearrangement joins TRBV7-8 to TRBJ1-5; possibly TRBD1 for D (5 bases). This CDR3 spans 15 amino acids. The V end was cut by 3 bases, the J end by 4 bases, with 13 bases between. Germline V CDR1 and CDR2: SGHVS, FQNEAQ. The CDR3 spells CASSLQGHGNQPQHF. CDR3 nucleotides: TGTGCCAGCAGCTTGCAGGGCCACGGTAATCAGCCCCAGCATTTT.

The chain carries TRBV3-1 (or the pseudogene TRBV3-2) and TRBJ2-3; 10 nucleotides line up with TRBD2. Trimming removed 7 bases from V and 6 bases from J; junction bases left unmatched: 10. The CDR3 length is 15 residues. The germline gives CDR1 LGHDT, CDR2 YNNKEL (reference sequence). CDR3 protein: CASTRGSGRWDTQYF. The CDR3 region has the DNA TGTGCCAGCACCCGGGGTAGCGGGAGGTGGGATACGCAGTATTTT.

CDR3 in amino acids: CASSPGQGREQYF. The CDR3 DNA follows: TGTGCCAGCAGCCCGGGACAGGGCCGCGAGCAGTACTTC. V and J are TRBV6-4 and TRBJ2-7, with 9 bases aligning to TRBD1. The CDR3 loop spans 13 amino acids. Germline V gene sequence: CDR1 MRHNA, CDR2 SNTAGT. V gave up 6 bases and J gave up 6 bases; unmatched junction bases: 6.

The V call is TRBV18, the J call TRBJ2-3; maybe TRBD1 (6 bases). V was cut by 2 bases and J by 6 bases, with 9 bases left in between. The germline gives CDR1 KGHSH, CDR2 LQKENI. This CDR3 region has 13 residues. CDR3 in DNA: TGTGCCAGCTCACCAGGGGGCAGGGATACGCAGTATTTT. It codes for CASSPGGRDTQYF.

V gene TRBV24-1 combines with J gene TRBJ2-3; D might be TRBD2 (6 bases). The V and J ends lost 4 bases and 0 bases respectively, with 10 bases between them. Germline-derived CDR1 and CDR2 are KGHDR and SFDVKD. CDR3 length equals 15 residues. The CDR3 reads CATSDVRDSTDTQYF. CDR3 coding DNA: TGTGCCACCAGTGACGTGCGGGACAGCACAGATACGCAGTATTTT.

This clone has only one observation. The chain is built from TRBV18 and TRBJ1-2; D is perhaps TRBD1 (6 bases). This CDR3 is built from 15 residues. Trimming took off 0 bases at V and 3 bases at J, with 11 bases between the two ends. The germline V gene has CDR1 KGHSH and CDR2 LQKENI. CDR3 in DNA: TGTGCCAGCTCACCACCGTCAGGGGCGGACTATGGCTACACCTTC. Translation gives CASSPPSGADYGYTF.

The rearrangement joins TRBV11-3 to TRBJ2-5; TRBD1 agrees at 12 bases. Germline V gene sequence: CDR1 SGHNT, CDR2 YENEEA. The CDR3 is 14 residues long. Germline trimming cut 3 bases from V and 5 bases from J; bases unmatched to any gene: 1. This CDR3 is CASSLGQGAETQYF. The CDR3, as DNA: TGTGCCAGCAGCTTGGGACAGGGGGCGGAGACCCAGTACTTC.

The V and J genes are TRBV5-1 and TRBJ2-5; weak D call: TRBD1 (5 bases). The CDR3 totals 13 residues. Germline values: CDR1 SGHRS, CDR2 YFSETQ. Trimming cost V 4 bases and J 5 bases, with 12 bases left between them. The CDR3 region is CASSLRVQETQYF. In DNA, the CDR3 is TGCGCCAGCAGCCTCAGGGTTCAGGAGACCCAGTACTTC.

J is TRBJ2-1 and V is TRBV28; D gene ambiguous. Per germline, CDR1 MDHEN and CDR2 SYDVKM. The CDR3 is 13 residues long. V lost 6 bases and J 0 bases, leaving 6 bases between the germline ends. The CDR3 region has the DNA TGTGCCAGCAGACAAAGCTCCTACAATGAGCAGTTCTTC. Amino acid sequence: CASRQSSYNEQFF. Combining the CDR3 with reference TRBV28 and TRBJ2-1 gives the whole variable domain DVKVTQSSRYLVKRTGEKVFLECVQDMDHENMFWYRQDPGLGLRLIYFSYDVKMKEKGDIPEGYSVSREKKERFSLILESASTNQTSMYLCASRQSSYNEQFFGPGTRLTVL.

V usage is TRBV28 and J usage is TRBJ1-4; TRBD1 matches 8 bases. This CDR3 is 16 amino acids long. Germline CDR1 MDHEN, CDR2 SYDVKM. Trimming cost V 7 bases and J 4 bases; bases outside gene matches: 11. The CDR3 loop is CASIRSRTGLNEKLFF. CDR3 nucleotides: TGTGCCAGCATTAGGTCTCGGACAGGGCTTAATGAAAAACTGTTTTTT. Filled out from reference TRBV28 and TRBJ1-4, the complete variable domain reads DVKVTQSSRYLVKRTGEKVFLECVQDMDHENMFWYRQDPGLGLRLIYFSYDVKMKEKGDIPEGYSVSREKKERFSLILESASTNQTSMYLCASIRSRTGLNEKLFFGSGTQLSVL.

This chain connects TRBV5-4 to TRBJ1-2; possibly TRBD1 for D (5 bases). The CDR3 sequence is 13 residues long. CDR1 is SGHNT and CDR2 is YYREEE in the germline V gene (reference sequence). The V end was cut by 3 bases, the J end by 4 bases, with 10 bases between. The CDR3 reads CASSSTAGYGYTF. As DNA, the CDR3 is TGTGCCAGCAGCTCGACAGCGGGCTATGGCTACACCTTC.

CDR3 amino acids: CASSFHGGTEAFF. CDR3 nucleotides: TGTGCCAGCAGTTTTCACGGAGGAACTGAAGCTTTCTTT. The rearrangement joins TRBV12-3 or TRBV12-4 to TRBJ1-1; the D is unclear. This CDR3 comprises 13 residues. V lost 3 bases and J 5 bases, leaving 10 bases between the germline ends.